One T cell receptor (beta chain) is described in this entry. The antigen it recognizes is unknown. No clone much larger than this one lies a single base away; base qualities are absent. V loses 1 base, J loses 6 bases, and the germline ends lie 4 bases apart. The CDR1 and CDR2 encoded by the germline V gene are SGHTA and FQGNSA. Including the terminal cysteine and phenylalanine, the CDR3 comprises 12 residues. Kept here is only the CDR3 DNA, which spans 36 bases and is read in frame from base 1. At one collaborating source in Seattle, patients were enrolled during active infection and were followed longitudinally through the course of disease. The collaborating institutions used their own protocols to collect whole blood in K2EDTA tubes. For TCRbeta analysis, collaborators shipped samples in one of three forms: frozen whole blood, isolated PBMCs, or DNA extracted from either of those sample types.

The sample is drawn from a study of blood T cell repertoires in COVID-19 (dated by TCRdb to about 2020). Concerning the study at large: The collaborator samples originated in the United States, Italy and Spain and spanned the acute and convalescent phases of COVID-19. The repertoires were made available in a free public database intended to serve as a resource for research on the immune response to SARS-CoV-2. The samples were drawn from the first 160 participants of the ongoing ImmuneRACE study and from 1,200 or so subjects provided by 6 global collaborators. The material from the prospective study consisted of cDNA or gDNA derived from T cells, B-cell-depleted T cells, or PBMCs. The sample metadata nearly always contained a de-identified subject ID, COVID-19 status, age in years and sex. Deeply sampled blood TCRbeta repertoires from subjects exposed to, actively infected with, or recovered from COVID-19 were included in the dataset. Where available, HLA class I and class II types were obtained from metadata supplied by the sample provider rather than from assay-based typing.

The immunoSEQ Assay, a bias-controlled multiplex PCR, was used to amplify TCRbeta CDR3 regions from genomic DNA. On the study's bioinformatics: Nucleated cell counts per sample were estimated from amplification of reference gene primers within the assay. To quantify the absolute abundance of each unique TCRbeta CDR3 rearrangement, sequence reads were collapsed and filtered. For each sample, productive Simpson clonality was calculated as the square root of Simpson's diversity index across productive rearrangements. TCRdb limited this immuneACCESS table to in-frame rearrangements with V and J called. A share of clones is missing; checked studies link under half to unresolved V genes, and the rest is unexplained. The D gene and trimming were derived from the DNA, and the V and J assignments and clone size from that table. This sample gives around 400,000 clones in total; around 87% of them show up just once. The ten largest clonotypes hold more than 9% of the sample.

Broader findings and caveats from the paper: How much clinical and demographic metadata was included differed by source and by participant, and the metadata was provided uncurated.

The specimen was peripheral blood. The chain is assembled from TRBV7-2 and TRBJ1-5; no D segment can be confidently identified. The sequence came from a young woman with COVID-19, enrolled during active disease. The nucleotide sequence reads as follows: TGTGCCAGCAGCTTAGTCTCTCAGCCCCAGCATTTT. The resulting protein is CASSLVSQPQHF.